The clone carrying this T cell receptor beta chain appeared once. Its antigen is unknown. A read error may produce the germline difference seen at one junction end. The CDR3 sequence is 14 residues long. Per the germline V gene, CDR1 is SGHAT and CDR2 is FQNNGV. The record originates from a study of cytomegalovirus exposure and HLA in healthy donors. Findings of the study overall: Using the classifier, cytomegalovirus status was reportedly diagnosed with high specificity and sensitivity. CMV serostatus was the sole immune exposure data available. Earlier analysis looked at TCR beta V segments, and most were productive about 87% or about 30% of the time. At a 0.05 false discovery rate, a later analysis found some 18,000 TCR beta sequences to be associated with HLA alleles.

The PCR employed 60 Vbeta primers together with 13 Jbeta primers. Profiled with immunoSEQ multiplex PCR; TCRdb holds only in-frame clones, not every one. The repertoire holds about 120,000 clones, with more than 65% as singletons. The chain combines TRBV11-2 with TRBJ2-7; no reliable D call. This sequence originates from a man in his thirties or forties in good health and CMV-seropositive. The specimen sequenced was PBMCs. The CDR3 protein is CTSSLYRSTYEQYF. In DNA form, the CDR3 reads TGTACCAGCAGCTTATATCGGTCCACCTACGAGCAGTACTTC.